These 13 T cell receptor beta chains were sequenced from one sample in a study of cytomegalovirus exposure and HLA in healthy donors. PCR used 60 Vbeta primers and 13 Jbeta primers. Here immunoSEQ multiplex PCR was the method, and the copy in TCRdb shows in-frame clones only, minus some. The sample carries over 200,000 clones, about 80% recorded once. The sample comprised PBMCs. These TCRs come from a male donor in good health and CMV-seronegative.

This clone is a singleton in its sample. Other DNA sequences in the sample encode the same CDR3. This sequence joins TRBV2 and TRBJ1-1; 9 bases map to TRBD1. J was trimmed by 0 bases and V by 6 bases; bases with no gene match: 2. This CDR3 is 14 amino acids long. Germline V gene sequence: CDR1 SNHLY, CDR2 FYNNEI. CDR3 sequence reads: CASSGTGMNTEAFF. The CDR3 nucleotides read TGTGCCAGCAGCGGGACAGGGATGAACACTGAAGCTTTCTTT.

The CDR3 loop is CASSLSNQETQYF. The CDR3 coding sequence is TGCGCCAGCAGCTTGTCCAACCAAGAGACCCAGTACTTC. The chain joins TRBV5-1 to TRBJ2-5, with unresolved D. Germline CDR1 reads SGHRS; CDR2 reads YFSETQ. With 1 base removed from V and 0 bases from J, the gap between germline ends came to 4 bases. The CDR3 totals 13 residues. Supplemented by reference TRBV5-1 and TRBJ2-5, the full variable domain reads KAGVTQTPRYLIKTRGQQVTLSCSPISGHRSVSWYQQTPGQGLQFLFEYFSETQRNKGNFPGRFSGRQFSNSRSEMNVSTLELGDSALYLCASSLSNQETQYFGPGTRLLVL.

The chain has TRBV9 and TRBJ2-5; TRBD1 matches 10 bases. The CDR3 extends over 17 amino acids. V lost 0 bases and J lost 2; bases outside the gene matches: 7. Germline V lookup: CDR1 SGDLS, CDR2 YYNGEE. CDR3 DNA sequence: TGTGCCAGCAGCGTAGGGTGGGACAGGGGCCGACAAGAGACCCAGTACTTC. Translated: CASSVGWDRGRQETQYF.

This clone showed up just a few times. The gene calls are TRBV10-3 and TRBJ2-3, with 8 bases aligning to TRBD2. This CDR3 has 15 residues. V was pared by 6 bases and J by 4 bases, with 9 bases of the junction left unmatched. The germline V gene encodes CDR1 ENHRY and CDR2 SYGVKD. The CDR3 protein is CAIRDSGTGADTQYF. The CDR3 DNA follows: TGTGCCATCAGAGATAGCGGGACGGGGGCAGATACGCAGTATTTT.

The rearrangement links TRBV27 to TRBJ1-5; TRBD1 matches 7 bases. The germline gives CDR1 MNHEY, CDR2 SMNVEV (reference sequence). CDR3 length: 16 amino acids. Trimming took 5 bases from V and 3 from J; bases not matched to a gene: 10. CDR3 sequence reads: CASSTSRQGLNQPQHF. Written as DNA, the CDR3 is TGTGCCAGCAGTACAAGCCGACAGGGTCTCAATCAGCCCCAGCATTTT.

This clone was counted between two and nine times. The chain has TRBV6-4 and TRBJ2-1; 7 bases map to TRBD1. The CDR3 length is 15 residues. V lost 4 bases, J lost 4 bases, and 7 bases stayed unmatched. Germline V gene lookup returns CDR1 MRHNA and CDR2 SNTAGT. Written as DNA, the CDR3 is TGTGCCAGCAGTGCTATCCCGGGACAGTACAATGAGCAGTTCTTC. Translated: CASSAIPGQYNEQFF.

This rearrangement joins TRBV7-9 to TRBJ2-1; 8 positions match TRBD2. CDR1 is SEHNR and CDR2 is FQNEAQ in the germline V gene (reference sequence). The CDR3 extends over 15 amino acids. The V and J ends lost 5 bases and 4 bases, in that order; junction bases with no gene match: 7. The CDR3 reads CASSLTSERYNEQFF. The CDR3 DNA sequence: TGTGCCAGCAGCCTGACTAGCGAGAGATACAATGAGCAGTTCTTC.

V usage is TRBV4-3 and J usage is TRBJ2-2; 10 nucleotides agree with TRBD2. This CDR3 comprises 17 residues. J was trimmed by 8 bases and V by 0 bases; bases with no gene match: 9. CDR1 LGHNA and CDR2 YSLEER come from the germline V gene. CDR3 loop: CASSQDPLAGVGGELFF. In DNA form, the CDR3 reads TGCGCCAGCAGCCAAGATCCCCTAGCGGGAGTGGGGGGGGAGCTGTTTTTT.

J is TRBJ2-2 and V is TRBV27; unclear D gene. The CDR3 sequence is 13 residues long. The germline V gene has CDR1 MNHEY and CDR2 SMNVEV (reference sequence). Trimming removed 7 bases at V and 0 bases at J, with 6 bases between. CDR3 in amino acids: CASIPTNTGELFF. The CDR3 DNA reads as TGTGCCAGCATTCCAACGAACACCGGGGAGCTGTTTTTT.

The V call is TRBV7-2, the J call TRBJ2-3; TRBD1 matches 8 bases. This CDR3 contains 15 residues. Germline V lookup: CDR1 SGHTA, CDR2 FQGNSA. With 5 bases clipped from V and 6 bases from J, the junction kept 10 bases outside the gene matches. Here the CDR3 DNA reads TGTGCCAGCAGCCGGGACAGGACCGGTTTTGATACGCAGTATTTT. Encoded protein: CASSRDRTGFDTQYF. Full variable domain (missing parts from reference TRBV7-2 and TRBJ2-3): GAGVSQSPSNKVTEKGKDVELRCDPISGHTALYWYRQSLGQGLEFLIYFQGNSAPDKSGLPSDRFSAERTGGSVSTLTIQRTQQEDSAVYLCASSRDRTGFDTQYFGPGTRLTVL.

The rearrangement links TRBV28 to TRBJ1-5; no definite D call. This CDR3 is 12 amino acids long. The V gene lost 8 bases and the J gene lost 2 bases, with 7 bases spanning the gap. CDR1 and CDR2 from the germline V gene are MDHEN and SYDVKM. The CDR3 protein is CASLEGNQPQHF. In DNA form, the CDR3 reads TGTGCCAGCCTGGAGGGCAATCAGCCCCAGCATTTT.

This clone is a singleton in its sample. This rearrangement joins TRBV7-2 to TRBJ2-5; D possibly corresponds to TRBD1 (6 bases). The V end was cut by 4 bases, the J end by 8 bases, with 20 bases between. This CDR3 spans 15 amino acids. Germline CDR1 reads SGHTA; CDR2 reads FQGNSA. This CDR3 is CASSSHLGQTNTQYF. The CDR3, as DNA: TGTGCCAGCAGCTCCCACCTCGGACAGACGAATACCCAGTACTTC. Full variable domain (outside the CDR3, taken from reference TRBV7-2 and TRBJ2-5): GAGVSQSPSNKVTEKGKDVELRCDPISGHTALYWYRQSLGQGLEFLIYFQGNSAPDKSGLPSDRFSAERTGGSVSTLTIQRTQQEDSAVYLCASSSHLGQTNTQYFGPGTRLLVL.

This rearrangement joins TRBV9 to TRBJ2-1, with 8 bases that match TRBD1. The germline gives CDR1 SGDLS, CDR2 YYNGEE. The CDR3 is 16 residues long. V trimming: 0 bases; J trimming: 9 bases; junction bases outside the gene matches: 11. As DNA, the CDR3 is TGTGCCAGCAGCGTAGAACAGGGGGTACCAACCCGTGAGCAGTTCTTC. It translates to CASSVEQGVPTREQFF.